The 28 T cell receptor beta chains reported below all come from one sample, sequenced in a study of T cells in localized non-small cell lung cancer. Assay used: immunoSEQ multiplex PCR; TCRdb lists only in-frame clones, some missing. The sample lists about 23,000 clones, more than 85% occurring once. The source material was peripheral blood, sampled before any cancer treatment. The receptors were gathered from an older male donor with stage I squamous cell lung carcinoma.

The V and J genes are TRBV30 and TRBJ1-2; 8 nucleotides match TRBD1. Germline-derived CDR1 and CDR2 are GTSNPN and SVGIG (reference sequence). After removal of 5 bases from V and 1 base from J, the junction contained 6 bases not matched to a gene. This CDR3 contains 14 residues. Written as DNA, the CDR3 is TGTGCCTGGGACAGGGGTATTATTAACTATGGCTACACCTTC. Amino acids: CAWDRGIINYGYTF.

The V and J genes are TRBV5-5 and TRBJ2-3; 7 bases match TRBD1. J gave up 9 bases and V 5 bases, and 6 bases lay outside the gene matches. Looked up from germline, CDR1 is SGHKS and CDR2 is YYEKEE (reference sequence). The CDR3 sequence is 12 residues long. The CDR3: CASSFDRDTQYF. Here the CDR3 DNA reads TGTGCCAGCAGTTTTGACAGGGACACGCAGTATTTT.

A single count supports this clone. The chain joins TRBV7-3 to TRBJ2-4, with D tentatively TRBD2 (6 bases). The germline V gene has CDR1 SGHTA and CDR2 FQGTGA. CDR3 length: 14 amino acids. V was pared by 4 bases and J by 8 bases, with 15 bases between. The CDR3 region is CASSSRGGGHIQYF. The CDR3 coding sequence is TGTGCCAGCAGCTCAAGGGGAGGCGGGCACATTCAGTACTTC.

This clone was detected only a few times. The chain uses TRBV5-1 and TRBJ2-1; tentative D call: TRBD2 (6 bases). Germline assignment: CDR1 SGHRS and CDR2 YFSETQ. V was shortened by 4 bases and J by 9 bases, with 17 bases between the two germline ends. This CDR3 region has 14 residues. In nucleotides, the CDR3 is TGCGCCAGCAGCGAAACGGGAGCCAAAACTGAGCAGTTCTTC. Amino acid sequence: CASSETGAKTEQFF.

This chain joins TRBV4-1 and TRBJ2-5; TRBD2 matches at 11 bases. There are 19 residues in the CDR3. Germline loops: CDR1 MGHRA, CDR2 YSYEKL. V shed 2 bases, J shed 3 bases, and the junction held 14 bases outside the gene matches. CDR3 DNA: TGCGCCAGCAGCCAAAATAAAAGATGGAGGGGACTAGCGGAAGAGACCCAGTACTTC. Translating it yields CASSQNKRWRGLAEETQYF.

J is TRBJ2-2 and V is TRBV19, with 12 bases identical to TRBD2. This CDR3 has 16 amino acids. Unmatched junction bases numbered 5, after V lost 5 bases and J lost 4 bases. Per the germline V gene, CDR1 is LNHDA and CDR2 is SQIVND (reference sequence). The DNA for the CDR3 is TGTGCCAGTAGTGTGACTAGCGGGGGTTTCACCGGGGAGCTGTTTTTT. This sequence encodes CASSVTSGGFTGELFF.

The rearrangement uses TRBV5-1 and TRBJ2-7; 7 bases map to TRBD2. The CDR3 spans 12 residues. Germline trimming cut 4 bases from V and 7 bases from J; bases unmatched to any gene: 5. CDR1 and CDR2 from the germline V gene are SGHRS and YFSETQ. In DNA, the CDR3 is TGCGCCAGCAGCGAGCCCGGGGGGGAGCAGTACTTC. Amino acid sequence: CASSEPGGEQYF.

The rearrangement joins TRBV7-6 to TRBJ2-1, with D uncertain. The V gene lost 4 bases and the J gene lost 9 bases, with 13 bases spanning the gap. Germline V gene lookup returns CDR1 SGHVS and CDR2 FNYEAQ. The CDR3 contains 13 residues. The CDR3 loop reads CASSYGAAAEQFF. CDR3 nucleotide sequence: TGTGCCAGCAGCTACGGCGCCGCGGCTGAGCAGTTCTTC.

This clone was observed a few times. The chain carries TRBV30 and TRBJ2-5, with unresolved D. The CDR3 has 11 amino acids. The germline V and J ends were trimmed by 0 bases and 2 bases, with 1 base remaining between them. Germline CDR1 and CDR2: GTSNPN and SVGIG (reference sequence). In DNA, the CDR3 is TGTGCCTGGAGTGTACAAGAGACCCAGTACTTC. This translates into CAWSVQETQYF.

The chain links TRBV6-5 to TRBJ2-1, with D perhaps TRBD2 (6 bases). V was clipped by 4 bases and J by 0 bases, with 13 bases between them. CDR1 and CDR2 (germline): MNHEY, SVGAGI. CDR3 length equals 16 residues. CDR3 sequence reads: CASSFSGLSSYNEQFF. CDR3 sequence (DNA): TGTGCCAGCAGTTTCTCGGGACTGAGCTCCTACAATGAGCAGTTCTTC.

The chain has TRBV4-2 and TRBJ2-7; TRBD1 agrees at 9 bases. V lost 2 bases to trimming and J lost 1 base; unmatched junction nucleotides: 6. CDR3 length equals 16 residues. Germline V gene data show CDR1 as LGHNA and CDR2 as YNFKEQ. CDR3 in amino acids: CASSQPGQGASYEQYF. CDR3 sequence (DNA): TGTGCCAGCAGCCAACCGGGACAGGGAGCGTCCTACGAGCAGTACTTC.

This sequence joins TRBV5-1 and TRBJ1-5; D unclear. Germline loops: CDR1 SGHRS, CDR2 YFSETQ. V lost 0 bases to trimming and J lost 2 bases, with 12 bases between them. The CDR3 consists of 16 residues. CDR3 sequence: CASSLGSEMGNQPQHF. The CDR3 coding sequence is TGCGCCAGCAGCTTGGGTTCAGAAATGGGCAATCAGCCCCAGCATTTT.

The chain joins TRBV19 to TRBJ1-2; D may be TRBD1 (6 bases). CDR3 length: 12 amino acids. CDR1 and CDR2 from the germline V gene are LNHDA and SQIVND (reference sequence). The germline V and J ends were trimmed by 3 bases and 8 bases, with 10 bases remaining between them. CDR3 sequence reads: CASSMDSNGYTF. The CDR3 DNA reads TGTGCCAGTAGTATGGACAGTAACGGCTACACCTTC.

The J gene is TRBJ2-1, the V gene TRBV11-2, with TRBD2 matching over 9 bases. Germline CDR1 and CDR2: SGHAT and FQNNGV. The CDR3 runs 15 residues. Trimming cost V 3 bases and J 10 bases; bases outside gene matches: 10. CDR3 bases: TGTGCCAGCAGCTTCCCCAGCGGGAGGCCCCGGGAGCAGTTCTTC. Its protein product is CASSFPSGRPREQFF.

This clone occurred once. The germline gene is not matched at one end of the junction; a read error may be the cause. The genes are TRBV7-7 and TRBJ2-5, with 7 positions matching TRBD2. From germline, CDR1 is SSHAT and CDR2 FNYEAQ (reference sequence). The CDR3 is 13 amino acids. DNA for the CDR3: TGTGCTAGCAGCGTGACCACGGGGGGAACCCAGTACTTC. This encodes CASSVTTGGTQYF.

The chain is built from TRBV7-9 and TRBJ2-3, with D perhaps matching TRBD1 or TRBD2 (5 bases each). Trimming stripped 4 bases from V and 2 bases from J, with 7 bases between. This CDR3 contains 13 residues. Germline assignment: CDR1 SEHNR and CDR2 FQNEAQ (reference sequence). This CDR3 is CASSWDDTDTQYF. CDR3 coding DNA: TGTGCCAGCAGCTGGGACGACACAGATACGCAGTATTTT.

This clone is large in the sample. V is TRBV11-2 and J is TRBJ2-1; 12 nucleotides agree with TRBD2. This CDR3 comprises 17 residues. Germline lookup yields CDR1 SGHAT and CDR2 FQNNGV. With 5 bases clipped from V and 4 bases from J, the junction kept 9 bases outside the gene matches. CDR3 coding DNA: TGTGCCAGCAGCCCCCAGTTACTAGCGGGAGGATACAATGAGCAGTTCTTC. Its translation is CASSPQLLAGGYNEQFF.

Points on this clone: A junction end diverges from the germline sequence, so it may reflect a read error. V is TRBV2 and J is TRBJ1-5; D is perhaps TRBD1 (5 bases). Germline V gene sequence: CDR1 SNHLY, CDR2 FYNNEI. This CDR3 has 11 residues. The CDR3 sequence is CASSERDQVYF. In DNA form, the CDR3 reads TGTGCCAGCAGTGAAAGGGACCAGGTATATTTT.

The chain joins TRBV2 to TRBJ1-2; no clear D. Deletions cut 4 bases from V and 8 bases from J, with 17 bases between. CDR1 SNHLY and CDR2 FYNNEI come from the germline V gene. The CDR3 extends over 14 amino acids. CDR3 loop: CASSVGDTSLGYTF. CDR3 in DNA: TGTGCCAGCAGTGTGGGAGACACCTCGCTGGGCTACACCTTC.

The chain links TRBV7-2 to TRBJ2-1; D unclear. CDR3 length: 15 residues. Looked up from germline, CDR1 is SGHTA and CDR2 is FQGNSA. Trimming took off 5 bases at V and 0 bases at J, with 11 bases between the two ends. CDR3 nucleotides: TGTGCCAGCAGCGCAAGCCTGAGCTCCTACAATGAGCAGTTCTTC. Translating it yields CASSASLSSYNEQFF.

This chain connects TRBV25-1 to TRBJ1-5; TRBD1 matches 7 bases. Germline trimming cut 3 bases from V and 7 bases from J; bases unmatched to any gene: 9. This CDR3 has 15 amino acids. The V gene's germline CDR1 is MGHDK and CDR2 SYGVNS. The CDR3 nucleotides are TGTGCCAGCAGTGAGTCCACAGGGGTGGAGCAGCCCCAGCATTTT. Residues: CASSESTGVEQPQHF.

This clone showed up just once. This chain's CDR3 is CASSGTGGGSTYEQYF. CDR3 bases: TGTGCCAGCAGCGGGACTGGCGGGGGGTCGACCTACGAGCAGTACTTC. The chain joins TRBV6-6 to TRBJ2-7, with 8 bases lining up with TRBD2. Trimming took 6 bases from V and 2 from J; bases not matched to a gene: 12. CDR3 size: 16 residues. Germline-derived CDR1 and CDR2 are MNHNY and SVGAGI (reference sequence).

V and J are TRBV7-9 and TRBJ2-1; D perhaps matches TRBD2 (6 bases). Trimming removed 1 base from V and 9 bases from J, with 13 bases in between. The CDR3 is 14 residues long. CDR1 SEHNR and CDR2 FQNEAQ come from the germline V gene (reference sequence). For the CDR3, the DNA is TGTGCCAGCAGCTTAGTAGAGGCGGGGAGTGAGCAGTTCTTC. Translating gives CASSLVEAGSEQFF.

The CDR3, as DNA: TGTGCCAGCAGTGGATGGGCAACCTCTGGAAACACCATATATTTT. Translated: CASSGWATSGNTIYF. The chain links TRBV6-5 to TRBJ1-3; D is unclear. The V gene's germline CDR1 is MNHEY and CDR2 SVGAGI. There are 15 residues in the CDR3. Trimming stripped 5 bases from V and 0 bases from J, with 11 bases between.

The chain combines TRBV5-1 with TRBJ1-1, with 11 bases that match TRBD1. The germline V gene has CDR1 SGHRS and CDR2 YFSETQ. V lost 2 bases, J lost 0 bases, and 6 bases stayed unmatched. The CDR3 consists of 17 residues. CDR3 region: CASSFGTGGYVNTEAFF. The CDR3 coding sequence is TGCGCCAGCAGCTTCGGGACAGGGGGTTATGTGAACACTGAAGCTTTCTTT.

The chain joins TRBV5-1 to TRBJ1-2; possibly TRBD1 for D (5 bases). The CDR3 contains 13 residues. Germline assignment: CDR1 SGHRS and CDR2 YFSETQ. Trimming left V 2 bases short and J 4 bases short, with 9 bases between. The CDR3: CASSFGTTYGYTF. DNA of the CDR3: TGCGCCAGCAGCTTTGGGACGACCTATGGCTACACCTTC.

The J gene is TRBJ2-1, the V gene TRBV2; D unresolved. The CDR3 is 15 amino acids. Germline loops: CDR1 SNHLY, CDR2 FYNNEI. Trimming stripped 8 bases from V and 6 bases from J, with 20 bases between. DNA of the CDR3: TGTGCCAGCTCTAGTAATGTAGGTCTATTCAATGAGCAGTTCTTC. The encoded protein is CASSSNVGLFNEQFF.

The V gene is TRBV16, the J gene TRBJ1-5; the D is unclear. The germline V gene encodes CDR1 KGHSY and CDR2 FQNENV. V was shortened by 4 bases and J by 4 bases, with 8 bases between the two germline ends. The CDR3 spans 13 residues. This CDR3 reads CASSPQENQPQHF. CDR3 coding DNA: TGTGCCAGCAGCCCCCAGGAAAATCAGCCCCAGCATTTT.